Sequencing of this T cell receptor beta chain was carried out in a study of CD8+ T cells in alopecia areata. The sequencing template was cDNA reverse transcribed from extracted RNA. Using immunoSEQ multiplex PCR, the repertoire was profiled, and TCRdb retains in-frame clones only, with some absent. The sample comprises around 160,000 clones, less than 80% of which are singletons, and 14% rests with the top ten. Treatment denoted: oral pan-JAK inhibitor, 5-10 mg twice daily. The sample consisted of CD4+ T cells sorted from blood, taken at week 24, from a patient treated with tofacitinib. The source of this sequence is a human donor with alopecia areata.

The CDR3 loop reads CASSFGDRSNQPQHF. The CDR3 nucleotides read TGCGCCAGCAGCTTTGGGGACAGAAGTAATCAGCCCCAGCATTTT. J is TRBJ1-5 and V is TRBV5-1; 7 bases are a match to TRBD1. This CDR3 contains 15 residues. Germline V gene data show CDR1 as SGHRS and CDR2 as YFSETQ. Trimming cost V 2 bases and J 4 bases; bases outside gene matches: 6.